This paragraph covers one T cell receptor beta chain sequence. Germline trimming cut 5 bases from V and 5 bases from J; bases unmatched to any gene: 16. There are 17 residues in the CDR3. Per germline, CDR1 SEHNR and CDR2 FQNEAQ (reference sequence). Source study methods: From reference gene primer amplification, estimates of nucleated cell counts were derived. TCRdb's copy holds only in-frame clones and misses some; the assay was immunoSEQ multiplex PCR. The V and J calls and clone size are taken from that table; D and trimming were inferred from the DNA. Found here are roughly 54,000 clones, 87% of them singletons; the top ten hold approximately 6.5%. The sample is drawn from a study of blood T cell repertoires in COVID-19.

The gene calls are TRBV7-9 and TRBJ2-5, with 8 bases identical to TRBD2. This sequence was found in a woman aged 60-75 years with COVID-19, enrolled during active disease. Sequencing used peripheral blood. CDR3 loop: CASSLSMTSALRETQYF. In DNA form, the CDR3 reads TGTGCCAGCAGCCTATCGATGACTAGCGCGCTACGGGAGACCCAGTACTTC.